This entry lists 20 T cell receptor beta chains sequenced from one sample in a study of T-cell reconstitution after alpha-beta-depleted transplantation in children. TCRbeta library construction was performed incorporating unique molecular identifiers. TCRdb redid the calling of the PCR reads with MiXCR, one entry per CDR3 protein. The table has 250,000 to 300,000 distinct CDR3 sequences, nearly 10% seen once; the top ten hold roughly a tenth. Sequencing was performed on PBMCs from the stem cell graft donor, taken from the stem cell graft. The receptors come from a human donor who donated a stem cell graft to a child with SCID.

The chain uses TRBV29-1 and TRBJ1-2; the D gene is possibly TRBD1 (5 bases). Germline V CDR1 and CDR2: SQVTM, ANQGSEA. The ends were cut back, 7 bases at V and 10 bases at J, with 22 bases in the middle. The CDR3 extends over 13 amino acids. CDR3 coding DNA: TGCAGCGCCGAACCAGGGCAGGCGTTCGCCTACACCTTC. As protein: CSAEPGQAFAYTF.

The chain links TRBV11-2 to TRBJ2-1, with TRBD2 matching over 10 bases. The CDR3 loop spans 17 amino acids. V lost 2 bases to trimming and J lost 2 bases; unmatched junction nucleotides: 6. Germline assignment: CDR1 SGHAT and CDR2 FQNNGV. The CDR3 bases are TGTGCCAGCAGCTTATCTCTAGCGGGGGTTCCCTACAATGAGCAGTTCTTC. This translates into CASSLSLAGVPYNEQFF.

This clonotype has ten or more counts. The chain has TRBV21-1 and TRBJ2-7. TRBV21-1 is listed as a pseudogene. This CDR3 has 15 amino acids. CDR3 sequence: CASSKARVISYEQYF. CDR3 nucleotide sequence: TGTGCCAGCAGCAAAGCGCGGGTCATCTCCTACGAGCAGTACTTC.

The table lists this clonotype with a few counts. V usage is TRBV9 and J usage is TRBJ1-1, with D tentatively TRBD1 (5 bases). The CDR3 runs to 13 residues. CDR1 is SGDLS, CDR2 YYNGEE, per germline. V shed 0 bases and J shed 7 bases, with 10 bases lying between them. CDR3 DNA: TGTGCCAGCAGCGTAGCTACCGACAGTGAAGCTTTCTTT. Encoded protein: CASSVATDSEAFF.

The CDR3: CASSQAYSRSGANVLTF. CDR3 nucleotides: TGTGCCAGCAGCCAAGCCTATAGCCGCTCTGGGGCCAACGTCCTGACTTTC. V and J are TRBV3-1 and TRBJ2-6, with D hard to call. Germline CDR1 reads LGHDT; CDR2 reads YNNKEL (reference sequence). This CDR3 contains 17 residues. V was shortened by 1 base and J by 0 bases, with 10 bases between the two germline ends.

This chain joins TRBV5-1 and TRBJ2-1; D may be TRBD1 or TRBD2 (5 bases each). The CDR3 loop spans 16 amino acids. Germline V CDR1 and CDR2: SGHRS, YFSETQ. Between the trimmed V and J ends, which lost 6 bases and 0 bases, there was a span of 16 bases. The CDR3 is CASTKRGGASYNEQFF. The CDR3 coding sequence is TGCGCCAGCACCAAGCGTGGGGGAGCCTCCTACAATGAGCAGTTCTTC. The full variable domain, in which reference TRBV5-1 and TRBJ2-1 provide the parts outside the CDR3, is KAGVTQTPRYLIKTRGQQVTLSCSPISGHRSVSWYQQTPGQGLQFLFEYFSETQRNKGNFPGRFSGRQFSNSRSEMNVSTLELGDSALYLCASTKRGGASYNEQFFGPGTRLTVL.

This clonotype was found many times. The J gene is TRBJ2-5, the V gene TRBV3-1, with 8 bases identical to TRBD2. CDR1 and CDR2 from the germline V gene are LGHDT and YNNKEL (reference sequence). The CDR3 is made up of 16 amino acids. J was trimmed by 2 bases and V by 3 bases; bases with no gene match: 8. The CDR3 sequence is CASSHKAGEIQETQYF. CDR3 bases: TGTGCCAGCAGCCATAAAGCGGGGGAGATACAAGAGACCCAGTACTTC.

The chain combines TRBV5-5 with TRBJ2-5; D ambiguous. Germline CDR1 reads SGHKS; CDR2 reads YYEKEE (reference sequence). The CDR3 sequence is 16 residues long. The V gene lost 1 base and the J gene lost 2 bases, with 15 bases spanning the gap. The CDR3 bases are TGTGCCAGCAGCTTGTTCGGGTCGGGTCCTCAAGAGACCCAGTACTTC. It codes for CASSLFGSGPQETQYF. The variable domain in full, completed from reference TRBV5-5 and TRBJ2-5, reads DAGVTQSPTHLIKTRGQQVTLRCSPISGHKSVSWYQQVLGQGPQFIFQYYEKEERGRGNFPDRFSARQFPNYSSELNVNALLLGDSALYLCASSLFGSGPQETQYFGPGTRLLVL.

Ten or more counts support this clonotype. This chain links TRBV2 with TRBJ2-3; D uncertain. This CDR3 spans 14 amino acids. V was clipped by 6 bases and J by 0 bases, with 10 bases between them. Looked up from germline, CDR1 is SNHLY and CDR2 is FYNNEI. This CDR3 reads CASSRTASTDTQYF. CDR3 bases: TGTGCCAGCAGCCGCACGGCTAGCACAGATACGCAGTATTTT. Full variable domain (outside the CDR3, taken from reference TRBV2 and TRBJ2-3): EPEVTQTPSHQVTQMGQEVILRCVPISNHLYFYWYRQILGQKVEFLVSFYNNEISEKSEIFDDQFSVERPDGSNFTLKIRSTKLEDSAMYFCASSRTASTDTQYFGPGTRLTVL.

The CDR3 DNA reads TGTGCCAGCAGTTACTCGACGCCGCCTAATAGCCGAGATTCACCCCTCCACTTT. It specifies CASSYSTPPNSRDSPLHF. The rearrangement uses TRBV6-2 or TRBV6-3 and TRBJ1-6; D unresolved. Looked up from germline, CDR1 is MNHEY and CDR2 is SVGEGT. Trimming shortened V by 0 bases and J by 8 bases, and 20 bases separated the two germline ends. The CDR3 is made up of 18 amino acids.

The chain has TRBV9 and TRBJ2-3; D remains unclear. The germline V gene encodes CDR1 SGDLS and CDR2 YYNGEE. The CDR3 length is 15 residues. Trimming left V 3 bases short and J 0 bases short, with 11 bases between. This CDR3 reads CASSAFKTSTDTQYF. The CDR3 nucleotides are TGTGCCAGCAGCGCCTTTAAAACTAGCACAGATACGCAGTATTTT.

V and J are TRBV18 and TRBJ1-3, with TRBD1 matching over 7 bases. J was trimmed by 0 bases and V by 4 bases; bases with no gene match: 6. This CDR3 has 16 residues. Germline V gene lookup returns CDR1 KGHSH and CDR2 LQKENI. CDR3 bases: TGTGCCAGCTCACTTCCGACAGGGACCTCTGGAAACACCATATATTTT. It yields the protein CASSLPTGTSGNTIYF.

CDR3 amino acids: CASSKGWGGYEQYF. In DNA, the CDR3 is TGTGCCAGCTCCAAGGGTTGGGGGGGTTACGAGCAGTACTTC. The chain joins TRBV2 to TRBJ2-7; the match to TRBD2 covers 7 bases. V lost 8 bases and J lost 4; bases outside the gene matches: 11. The CDR3 covers 14 residues. The germline CDR1 and CDR2 sequences are SNHLY and FYNNEI.

The sample holds many counts of this clonotype. The chain links TRBV7-9 to TRBJ1-2; D is unresolved. Per germline, CDR1 SEHNR and CDR2 FQNEAQ (reference sequence). The V end lost 5 bases, the J end lost 4 bases, and 17 bases lay between the germline ends. The CDR3 length is 15 residues. The CDR3 DNA follows: TGTGCCAGCAGCCCAGAGGGCGCAGCAAGCTATGGCTACACCTTC. Translating it yields CASSPEGAASYGYTF. Based on the CDR3 plus reference TRBV7-9 and TRBJ1-2, the full variable domain is DTGVSQNPRHKITKRGQNVTFRCDPISEHNRLYWYRQTLGQGPEFLTYFQNEAQLEKSRLLSDRFSAERPKGSFSTLEIQRTEQGDSAMYLCASSPEGAASYGYTFGSGTRLTVV.

This clonotype has ten or more counts. V usage is TRBV7-2 and J usage is TRBJ2-4; perhaps TRBD1 as D (5 bases). CDR1 and CDR2 from the germline V gene are SGHTA and FQGNSA. The ends were cut back, 1 base at V and 6 bases at J, with 13 bases in the middle. The CDR3 is 15 residues long. The CDR3 loop is CASSLVSGKVNIQYF. For the CDR3, the DNA is TGTGCCAGCAGCTTAGTTTCAGGGAAGGTAAACATTCAGTACTTC.

The table lists this clonotype with many counts. V is TRBV5-1 and J is TRBJ1-5; no clear D. The CDR3 totals 15 residues. The ends were cut back, 0 bases at V and 0 bases at J, with 7 bases in the middle. Germline V CDR1 and CDR2: SGHRS, YFSETQ. This CDR3 reads CASSLEGSSNQPQHF. The DNA of the CDR3 is TGCGCCAGCAGCTTGGAGGGCAGTAGCAATCAGCCCCAGCATTTT.

With respect to this clonotype: With a much larger clone just one base away, this may be a read error. This chain uses TRBV12-3 or TRBV12-4 with TRBJ1-1; D is possibly TRBD1 (5 bases). The CDR3 is 15 residues long. The chain's CDR3 is CASAGDSWVGTGAFF. The CDR3 nucleotides are TGTGCCAGCGCCGGGGACTCCTGGGTGGGCACTGGAGCTTTCTTT.

This chain joins TRBV7-2 and TRBJ2-1; possible D gene TRBD2, 6 bases. V lost 3 bases, J lost 2 bases, and 11 bases lay in between. Germline lookup yields CDR1 SGHTA and CDR2 FQGNSA. The CDR3 is 15 amino acids. CDR3 in DNA: TGTGCCAGCAGCTTGTCTTGGGGGGCCTACAATGAGCAGTTCTTC. It specifies CASSLSWGAYNEQFF.

The chain joins TRBV5-1 to TRBJ2-3; no reliable D call. Germline V gives CDR1 SGHRS, CDR2 YFSETQ. The CDR3 contains 13 residues. Trimming removed 3 bases at V and 6 bases at J, with 11 bases between. The CDR3 reads CASSSDIGDTQYF. The CDR3 nucleotides are TGCGCCAGCAGCTCGGATATAGGGGATACGCAGTATTTT.

This clonotype was observed a few times. The CDR3: CASSPQDRGRFSTDTQYF. The CDR3, as DNA: TGTGCCAGCAGCCCCCAAGACAGGGGGAGATTTAGCACAGATACGCAGTATTTT. The chain carries TRBV11-2 and TRBJ2-3, with 9 nucleotides matching TRBD1. There are 18 residues in the CDR3. Germline assignment: CDR1 SGHAT and CDR2 FQNNGV. Germline trimming cut 5 bases from V and 0 bases from J; bases unmatched to any gene: 12. Using reference TRBV11-2 and TRBJ2-3 for the parts outside the CDR3, the full variable domain is EAGVAQSPRYKIIEKRQSVAFWCNPISGHATLYWYQQILGQGPKLLIQFQNNGVVDDSQLPKDRFSAERLKGVDSTLKIQPAKLEDSAVYLCASSPQDRGRFSTDTQYFGPGTRLTVL.